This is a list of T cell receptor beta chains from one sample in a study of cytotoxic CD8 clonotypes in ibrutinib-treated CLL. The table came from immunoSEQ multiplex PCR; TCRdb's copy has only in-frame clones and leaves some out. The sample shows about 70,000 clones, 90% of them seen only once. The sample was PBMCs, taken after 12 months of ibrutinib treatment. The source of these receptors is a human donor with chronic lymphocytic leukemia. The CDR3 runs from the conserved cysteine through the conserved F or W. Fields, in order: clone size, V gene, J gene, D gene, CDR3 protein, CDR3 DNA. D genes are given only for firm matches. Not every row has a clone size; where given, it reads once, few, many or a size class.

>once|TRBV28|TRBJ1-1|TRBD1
CASSLLRDRVIRAFF
TGTGCCAGCAGTCTCCTCCGGGACAGGGTGATCAGAGCTTTCTTT
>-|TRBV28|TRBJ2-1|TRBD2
CASSLWEAGDWSYNEQFF
TGTGCCAGCAGCCTCTGGGAGGCGGGAGATTGGTCCTACAATGAGCAGTTCTTC
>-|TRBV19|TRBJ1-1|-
CASSIDGQNTEAFF
TGTGCCAGTAGTATAGACGGACAGAACACTGAAGCTTTCTTT
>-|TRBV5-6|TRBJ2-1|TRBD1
CASSWGQLSSYNEQFF
TGTGCCAGCAGCTGGGGACAGCTGAGCTCCTACAATGAGCAGTTCTTC
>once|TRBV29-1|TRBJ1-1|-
CSVEVGEGTEAFF
TGCAGCGTTGAAGTCGGCGAGGGCACTGAAGCTTTCTTT
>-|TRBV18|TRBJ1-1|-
CASARDTLTEAFF
TGTGCCAGCGCCCGGGACACCCTGACTGAAGCTTTCTTT
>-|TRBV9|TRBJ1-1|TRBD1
CASSETETKRDRGKEDAEAFF
TGTGCCAGCAGCGAGACCGAAACGAAACGGGACAGGGGGAAAGAGGACGCTGAAGCTTTCTTT
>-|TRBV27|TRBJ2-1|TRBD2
CASSFFPLAEEASNEQFF
TGTGCCAGCAGTTTCTTCCCTCTAGCGGAAGAAGCGAGCAATGAGCAGTTCTTC
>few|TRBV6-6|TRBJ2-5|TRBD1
CASTQGATQYF
TGTGCCAGCACCCAGGGGGCGACCCAGTACTTC
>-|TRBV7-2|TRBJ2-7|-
CASSLGSESYEQYF
TGTGCCAGCAGCTTAGGGTCGGAATCCTACGAGCAGTACTTC
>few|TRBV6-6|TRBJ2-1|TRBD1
CASSYSRGNEQFF
TGTGCCAGCAGTTACTCCAGGGGGAATGAGCAGTTCTTC
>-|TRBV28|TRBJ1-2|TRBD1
CASGDSQARAYGYTF
TGTGCCAGCGGGGACAGCCAAGCCAGGGCGTATGGCTACACCTTC
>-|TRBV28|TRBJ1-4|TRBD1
CASSLDRDRGYGYRREKLFF
TGTGCCAGCAGTTTAGACCGGGACAGGGGATATGGGTATCGTAGGGAAAAACTGTTTTTT
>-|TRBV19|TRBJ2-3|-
CASSGRGAIFSGTDTQYF
TGTGCCAGTAGCGGCAGGGGGGCGATTTTTTCAGGCACAGATACGCAGTATTTT
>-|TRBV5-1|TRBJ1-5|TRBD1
CASGPTGAALEPQHF
TGCGCCAGCGGACCTACAGGGGCCGCTTTGGAGCCCCAGCATTTT
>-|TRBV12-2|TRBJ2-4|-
CASRPTGTSGAGKNIQYF
TGTGCAAGTCGGCCGACCGGGACTAGCGGGGCGGGAAAAAACATTCAGTACTTC
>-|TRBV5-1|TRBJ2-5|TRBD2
CASAVLSGDQETQYF
TGCGCCAGCGCAGTCCTTAGCGGGGACCAAGAGACCCAGTACTTC
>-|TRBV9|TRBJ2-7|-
CASSVGGGDYEQYF
TGTGCCAGCAGCGTGGGGGGTGGGGACTACGAGCAGTACTTC
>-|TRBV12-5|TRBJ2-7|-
CASGDNPYEQYF
TGTGCTAGTGGGGACAATCCCTACGAGCAGTACTTC
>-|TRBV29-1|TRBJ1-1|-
CSADQSFRLNTEAFF
TGCAGCGCCGATCAATCTTTCCGGCTTAACACTGAAGCTTTCTTT
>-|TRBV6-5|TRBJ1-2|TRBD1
CATRRAGTGDDTF
TGTGCCACCCGCCGCGCCGGGACAGGGGACGACACCTTC
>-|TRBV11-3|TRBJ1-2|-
CASSLEGREADYGYTF
TGTGCCAGCAGCTTAGAAGGCAGGGAGGCTGACTATGGCTACACCTTC
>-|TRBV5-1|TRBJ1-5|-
CASSPTLLTGNQPQHF
TGCGCCAGCAGCCCAACCCTTCTAACCGGCAATCAGCCCCAGCATTTT
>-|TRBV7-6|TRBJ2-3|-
CASSFSDTQYF
TGTGCCAGCAGCTTTTCAGATACGCAGTATTTT
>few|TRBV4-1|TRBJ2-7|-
CASSQDRRDTQYF
TGCGCCAGCAGCCAAGATCGGCGGGACACCCAGTACTTC
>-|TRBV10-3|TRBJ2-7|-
CAIRTDSYEQYF
TGTGCCATCAGGACAGACTCCTACGAGCAGTACTTC
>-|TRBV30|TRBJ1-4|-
CAWRGKRENEEKLFF
TGTGCCTGGAGGGGCAAGCGGGAAAACGAGGAAAAACTGTTTTTT
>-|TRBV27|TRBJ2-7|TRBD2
CASSLSGGILGPEQYF
TGTGCCAGCAGTTTATCGGGGGGGATCCTAGGGCCTGAGCAGTACTTC
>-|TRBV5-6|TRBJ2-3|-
CASSLPSTDTQYF
TGTGCCAGCAGCTTGCCTAGCACAGATACGCAGTATTTT
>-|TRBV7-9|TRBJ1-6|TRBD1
CASRDPDRDNSPLHF
TGTGCCAGCAGAGACCCCGACAGGGATAATTCACCCCTCCACTTT
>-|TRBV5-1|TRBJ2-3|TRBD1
CASGRTGDTQYF
TGCGCCAGCGGAAGGACAGGGGATACGCAGTATTTT
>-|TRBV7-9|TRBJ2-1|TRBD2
CASSLGLAGGPDHEQFF
TGTGCCAGCAGCTTAGGGCTAGCGGGGGGACCAGACCATGAGCAGTTCTTC
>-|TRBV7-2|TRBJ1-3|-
CASSSGLLSGNTIYF
TGTGCCAGCAGCTCGGGACTGCTATCTGGAAACACCATATATTTT
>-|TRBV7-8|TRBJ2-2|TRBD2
CASSLRTSGGMGNTGELFF
TGTGCCAGCAGCCTCCGGACTAGCGGGGGAATGGGAAACACCGGGGAGCTGTTTTTT
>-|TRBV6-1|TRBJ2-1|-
CASSENPGPWNEQFF
TGTGCCAGCAGTGAAAACCCGGGACCGTGGAATGAGCAGTTCTTC
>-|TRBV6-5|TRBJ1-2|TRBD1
CASSYVRTGTSGYTF
TGTGCCAGCAGTTACGTCCGGACAGGGACGAGCGGCTACACCTTC